This TCR beta chain comes out of a study of cytomegalovirus exposure and HLA in healthy donors. Findings and limits, study-wide: A later analysis showed HLA-associated TCR beta chains outstripping equally common others in clonal expansion. Donors belonging to an Asian-associated ancestry cluster reportedly showed fewer N-insertions in productive TCRs than the roughly 670-donor mean, according to what a later analysis found. Donors were assumed by presence/absence analyses to have roughly uniform sequencing depth.

The primer mix had 60 Vbeta and 13 Jbeta primers. The repertoire was sequenced with immunoSEQ multiplex PCR; TCRdb's copy has only in-frame clones and lacks some. Of about 160,000 clones in the sample, less than 85% were seen once. The V gene's germline CDR1 is GTSNPN and CDR2 SVGIG (reference sequence). Trimming removed 0 bases from V and 5 bases from J; junction bases left unmatched: 11. The CDR3 has 16 amino acids. In regard to this clone: The antigen is undetermined.

The V gene is TRBV30, the J gene TRBJ2-7; 9 positions match TRBD1. Sequencing input: PBMCs. This clonotype was obtained from a man in his fifties or sixties in good health and CMV-seropositive. The CDR3 here is CAWSVPRTGDRHEQYF. The CDR3, as DNA: TGTGCCTGGAGTGTACCCCGGACAGGGGATAGACACGAGCAGTACTTC.